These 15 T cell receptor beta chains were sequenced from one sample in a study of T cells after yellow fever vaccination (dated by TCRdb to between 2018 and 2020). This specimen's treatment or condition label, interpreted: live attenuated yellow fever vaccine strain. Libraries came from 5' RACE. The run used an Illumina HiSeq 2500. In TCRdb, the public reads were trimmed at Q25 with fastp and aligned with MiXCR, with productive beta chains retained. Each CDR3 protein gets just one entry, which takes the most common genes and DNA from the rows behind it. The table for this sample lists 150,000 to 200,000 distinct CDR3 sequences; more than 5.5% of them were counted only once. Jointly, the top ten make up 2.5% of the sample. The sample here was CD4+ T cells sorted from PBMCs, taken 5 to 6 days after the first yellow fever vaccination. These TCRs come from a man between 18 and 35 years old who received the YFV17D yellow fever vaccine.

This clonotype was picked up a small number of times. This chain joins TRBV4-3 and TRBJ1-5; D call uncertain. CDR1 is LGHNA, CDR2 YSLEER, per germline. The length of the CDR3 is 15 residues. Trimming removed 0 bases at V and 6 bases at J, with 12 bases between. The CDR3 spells CASSQDWTRPQPQHF. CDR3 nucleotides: TGCGCCAGCAGCCAAGACTGGACGCGGCCTCAGCCCCAGCATTTT.

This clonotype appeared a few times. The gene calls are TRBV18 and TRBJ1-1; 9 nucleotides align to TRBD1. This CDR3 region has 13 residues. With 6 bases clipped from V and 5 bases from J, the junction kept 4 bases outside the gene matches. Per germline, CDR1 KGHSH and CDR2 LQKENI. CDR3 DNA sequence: TGTGCCAGCTCTCCGGGACAGGGAACTGAAGCTTTCTTT. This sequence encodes CASSPGQGTEAFF.

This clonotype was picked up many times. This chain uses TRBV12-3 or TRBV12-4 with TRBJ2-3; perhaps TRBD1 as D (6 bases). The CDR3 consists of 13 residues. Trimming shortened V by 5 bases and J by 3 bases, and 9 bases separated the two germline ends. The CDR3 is CASSLGQTDTQYF. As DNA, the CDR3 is TGTGCCAGCAGTCTCGGACAGACAGATACGCAGTATTTT.

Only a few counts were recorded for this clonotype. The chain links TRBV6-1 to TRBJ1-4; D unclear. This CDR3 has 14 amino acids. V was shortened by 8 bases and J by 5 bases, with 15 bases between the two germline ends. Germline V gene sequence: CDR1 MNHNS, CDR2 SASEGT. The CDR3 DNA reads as TGTGCCAGCGAACGGGGAAGGTTGAATGAAAAACTGTTTTTT. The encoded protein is CASERGRLNEKLFF.

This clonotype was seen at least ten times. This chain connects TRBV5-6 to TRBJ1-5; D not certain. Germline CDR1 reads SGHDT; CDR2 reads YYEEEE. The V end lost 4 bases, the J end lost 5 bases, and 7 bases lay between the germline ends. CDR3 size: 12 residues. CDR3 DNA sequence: TGTGCCAGCAGCAGGAGTCATCAGCCCCAGCATTTT. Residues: CASSRSHQPQHF.

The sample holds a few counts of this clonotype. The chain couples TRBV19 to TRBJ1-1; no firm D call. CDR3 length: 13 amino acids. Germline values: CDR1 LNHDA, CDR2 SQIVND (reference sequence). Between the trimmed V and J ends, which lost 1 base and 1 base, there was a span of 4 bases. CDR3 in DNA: TGTGCCAGTAGTATAGGAGAGAACACTGAAGCTTTCTTT. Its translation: CASSIGENTEAFF.

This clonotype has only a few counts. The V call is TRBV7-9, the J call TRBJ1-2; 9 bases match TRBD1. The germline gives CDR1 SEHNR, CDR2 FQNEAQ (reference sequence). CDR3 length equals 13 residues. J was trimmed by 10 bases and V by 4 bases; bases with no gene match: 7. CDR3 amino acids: CASSYPGQGPYTF. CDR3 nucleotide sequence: TGTGCCAGCAGCTACCCGGGACAGGGACCCTACACCTTC.

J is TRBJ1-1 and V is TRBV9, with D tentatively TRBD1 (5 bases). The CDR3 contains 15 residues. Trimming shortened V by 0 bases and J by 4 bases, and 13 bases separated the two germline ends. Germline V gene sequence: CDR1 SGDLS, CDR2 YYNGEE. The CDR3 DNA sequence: TGTGCCAGCAGCGTAGTGCCGGGGGATGGCACTGAAGCTTTCTTT. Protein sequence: CASSVVPGDGTEAFF.

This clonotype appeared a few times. CDR3 protein: CASSYLRDLNSPLHF. CDR3 nucleotide sequence: TGTGCCAGCAGTTACCTGCGGGACCTCAATTCACCCCTCCACTTT. The rearrangement uses TRBV6-5 and TRBJ1-6, with D tentatively TRBD1 (5 bases). The CDR3 extends over 15 amino acids. V gave up 2 bases and J gave up 7 bases, with 12 bases separating them. Germline V gene lookup returns CDR1 MNHEY and CDR2 SVGAGI.

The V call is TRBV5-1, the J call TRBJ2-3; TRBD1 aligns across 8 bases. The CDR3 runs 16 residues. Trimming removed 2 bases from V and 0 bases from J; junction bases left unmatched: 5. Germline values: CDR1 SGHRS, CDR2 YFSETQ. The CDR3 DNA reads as TGCGCCAGCAGCTTCGCAGGGGGCCGAAGCACAGATACGCAGTATTTT. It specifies CASSFAGGRSTDTQYF. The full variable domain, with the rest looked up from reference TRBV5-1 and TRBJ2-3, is KAGVTQTPRYLIKTRGQQVTLSCSPISGHRSVSWYQQTPGQGLQFLFEYFSETQRNKGNFPGRFSGRQFSNSRSEMNVSTLELGDSALYLCASSFAGGRSTDTQYFGPGTRLTVL.

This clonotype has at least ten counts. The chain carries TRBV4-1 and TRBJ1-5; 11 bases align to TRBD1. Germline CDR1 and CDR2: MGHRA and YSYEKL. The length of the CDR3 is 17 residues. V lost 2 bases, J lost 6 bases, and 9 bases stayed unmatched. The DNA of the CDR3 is TGCGCCAGCAGCCAACGCACCGGGACAGGGGGAGGTCAGCCCCAGCATTTT. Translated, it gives CASSQRTGTGGGQPQHF.

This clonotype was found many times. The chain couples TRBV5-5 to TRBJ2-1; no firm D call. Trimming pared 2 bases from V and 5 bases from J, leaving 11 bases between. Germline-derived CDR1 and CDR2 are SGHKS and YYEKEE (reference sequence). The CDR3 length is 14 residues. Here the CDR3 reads CASSLIPQNNEQFF. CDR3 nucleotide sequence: TGTGCCAGCAGCTTAATCCCCCAAAACAATGAGCAGTTCTTC.

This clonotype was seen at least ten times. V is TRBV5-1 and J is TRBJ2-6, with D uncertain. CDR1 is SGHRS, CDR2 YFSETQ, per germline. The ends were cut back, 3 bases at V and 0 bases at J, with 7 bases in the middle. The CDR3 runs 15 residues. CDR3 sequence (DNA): TGCGCCAGCAGCTATGGTAACTCTGGGGCCAACGTCCTGACTTTC. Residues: CASSYGNSGANVLTF.

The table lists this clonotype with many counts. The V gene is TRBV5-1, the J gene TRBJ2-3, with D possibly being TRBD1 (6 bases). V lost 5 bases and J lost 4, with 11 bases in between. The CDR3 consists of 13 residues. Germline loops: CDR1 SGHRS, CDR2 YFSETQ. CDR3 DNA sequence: TGCGCCAGCAGTCCCGAGGGGGCAGATACGCAGTATTTT. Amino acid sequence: CASSPEGADTQYF.

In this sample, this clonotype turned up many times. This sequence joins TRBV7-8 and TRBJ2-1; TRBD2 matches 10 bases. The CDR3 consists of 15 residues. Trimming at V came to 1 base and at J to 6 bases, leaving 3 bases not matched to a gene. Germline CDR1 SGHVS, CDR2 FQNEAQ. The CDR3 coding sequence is TGTGCCAGCAGCTTAGTCGGACTAGCGGCCAATGAGCAGTTCTTC. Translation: CASSLVGLAANEQFF. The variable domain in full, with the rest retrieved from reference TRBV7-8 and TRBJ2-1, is GAGVSQSPRYKVAKRGQDVALRCDPISGHVSLFWYQQALGQGPEFLTYFQNEAQLDKSGLPSDRFFAERPEGSVSTLKIQRTQQEDSAVYLCASSLVGLAANEQFFGPGTRLTVL.